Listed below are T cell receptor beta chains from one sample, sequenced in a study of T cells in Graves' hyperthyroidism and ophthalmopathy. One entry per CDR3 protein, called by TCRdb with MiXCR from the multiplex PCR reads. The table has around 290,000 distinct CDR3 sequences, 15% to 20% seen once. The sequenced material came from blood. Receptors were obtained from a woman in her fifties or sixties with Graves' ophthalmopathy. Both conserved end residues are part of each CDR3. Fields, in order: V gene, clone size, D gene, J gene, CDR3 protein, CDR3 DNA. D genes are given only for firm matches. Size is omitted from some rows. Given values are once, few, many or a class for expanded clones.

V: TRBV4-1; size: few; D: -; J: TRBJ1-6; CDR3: CASSQERSSPLHF; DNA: TGCGCCAGCAGCCAAGAGCGCAGCTCACCCCTCCACTTT
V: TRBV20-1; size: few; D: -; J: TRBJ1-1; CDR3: CSAIPLRGKNTEAFF; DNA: TGCAGTGCTATCCCCCTGAGGGGAAAGAACACTGAAGCTTTCTTT
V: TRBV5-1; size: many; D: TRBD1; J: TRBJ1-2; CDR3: CASSLTGDDYGYTF; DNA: TGCGCCAGCAGCCTAACAGGGGATGACTATGGCTACACCTTC
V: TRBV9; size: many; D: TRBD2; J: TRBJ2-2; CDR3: CASSVIAGGPTTGELFF; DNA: TGTGCCAGCAGCGTAATAGCGGGGGGGCCGACGACCGGGGAGCTGTTTTTT
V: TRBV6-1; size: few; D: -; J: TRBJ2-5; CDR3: CASSEFGPSRETQYF; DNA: TGTGCCAGCAGTGAATTCGGACCGAGCCGAGAGACCCAGTACTTC
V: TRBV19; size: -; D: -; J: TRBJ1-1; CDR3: CASSIHGVIIRRTEAFF; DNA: TGTGCCAGTAGTATTCATGGGGTAATAATCCGGAGGACTGAAGCTTTCTTT
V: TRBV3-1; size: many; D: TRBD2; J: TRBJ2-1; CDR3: CASSQVGLAGVSEQFF; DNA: TGTGCCAGCAGCCAAGTAGGGCTAGCGGGAGTTTCTGAGCAGTTCTTC
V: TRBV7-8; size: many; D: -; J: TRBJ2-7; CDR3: CASSLNTGSREQYF; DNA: TGTGCCAGCAGCCTAAACACAGGGTCGCGCGAGCAGTACTTC
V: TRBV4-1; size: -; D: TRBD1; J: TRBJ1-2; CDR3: CASSQSRTGVGYTF; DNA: TGCGCCAGCAGCCAGTCCCGGACAGGGGTGGGCTACACCTTC
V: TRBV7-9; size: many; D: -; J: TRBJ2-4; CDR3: CASSFKDRGARAKNIQYF; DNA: TGTGCCAGCAGCTTCAAAGATCGGGGGGCGCGGGCCAAAAACATTCAGTACTTC
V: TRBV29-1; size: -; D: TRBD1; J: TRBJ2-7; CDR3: CSVTGTGGEQYF; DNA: TGCAGCGTCACCGGGACAGGGGGGGAGCAGTACTTC
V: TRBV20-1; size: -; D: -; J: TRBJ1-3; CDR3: CSAPTGGDTIYF; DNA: TGCAGTGCGCCCACCGGGGGAGACACCATATATTTT
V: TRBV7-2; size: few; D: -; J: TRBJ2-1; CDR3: CASTSVGGGEQFF; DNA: TGTGCCAGCACCTCGGTGGGAGGTGGTGAGCAGTTCTTC
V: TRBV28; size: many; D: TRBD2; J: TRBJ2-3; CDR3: CASSLGLWSSGRRRETDTQYF; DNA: TGTGCCAGCAGTTTAGGCTTATGGTCTAGCGGGAGGCGTCGGGAGACAGATACGCAGTATTTT
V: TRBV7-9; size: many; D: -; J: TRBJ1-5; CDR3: CASSSTSGSENQPQHF; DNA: TGTGCCAGCAGCTCCACGTCCGGGTCCGAAAATCAGCCCCAGCATTTT
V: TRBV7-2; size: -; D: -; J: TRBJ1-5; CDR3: CASSHYSTNQPQRF; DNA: TGTGCCAGCAGCCACTACTCTACAAATCAGCCCCAGCGTTTT
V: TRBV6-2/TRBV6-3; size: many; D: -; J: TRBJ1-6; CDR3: CASSYGSANSPLHF; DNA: TGTGCCAGCAGTTACGGCTCGGCTAATTCACCCCTCCACTTT
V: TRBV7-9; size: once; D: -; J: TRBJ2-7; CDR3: CASSLGGTAAYEQYF; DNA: TGTGCCAGCAGCTTAGGAGGTACAGCCGCCTACGAGCAGTACTTC
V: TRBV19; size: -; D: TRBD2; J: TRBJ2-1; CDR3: CASSTTSGGIYNEQFF; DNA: TGTGCCAGTAGTACAACTAGCGGGGGGATTTACAATGAGCAGTTCTTC
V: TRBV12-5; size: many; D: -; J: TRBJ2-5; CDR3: CASGLSGYQETQYF; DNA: TGTGCTAGTGGTTTGTCCGGGTACCAAGAGACCCAGTACTTC
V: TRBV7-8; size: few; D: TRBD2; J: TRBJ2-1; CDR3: CASRASGGYNEQFF; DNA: TGTGCCAGCAGGGCTAGCGGGGGGTACAATGAGCAGTTCTTC
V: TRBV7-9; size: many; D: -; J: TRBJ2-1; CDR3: CASSLDQGEQFF; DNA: TGTGCCAGCAGCTTAGACCAGGGTGAGCAGTTCTTC
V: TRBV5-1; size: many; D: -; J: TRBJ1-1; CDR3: CASSAGEVDTEAFF; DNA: TGCGCCAGCAGCGCGGGGGAGGTGGACACTGAAGCTTTCTTT
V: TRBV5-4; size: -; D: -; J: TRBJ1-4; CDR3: CASSLKWTDEKLFF; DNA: TGTGCCAGCAGCCTGAAATGGACAGATGAAAAACTGTTTTTT
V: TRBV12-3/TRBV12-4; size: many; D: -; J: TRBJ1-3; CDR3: CASSLGNRLNSGNTIYF; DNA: TGTGCCAGCAGTTTAGGTAACAGGTTAAACTCTGGAAACACCATATATTTT
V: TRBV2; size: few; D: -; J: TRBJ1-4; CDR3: CASSERGGGEKLFF; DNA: TGTGCCAGCAGTGAAAGGGGTGGAGGTGAAAAACTGTTTTTT
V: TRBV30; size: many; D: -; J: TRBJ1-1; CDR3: CACNNPPYTEAFF; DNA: TGTGCCTGCAATAACCCCCCCTACACTGAAGCTTTCTTT
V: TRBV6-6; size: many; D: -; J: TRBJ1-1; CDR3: CASSYSQNTEAFF; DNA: TGTGCCAGCAGTTACTCCCAGAACACTGAAGCTTTCTTT
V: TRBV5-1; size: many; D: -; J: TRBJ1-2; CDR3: CASNDGANYGYTF; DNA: TGCGCCAGCAACGACGGAGCTAACTATGGCTACACCTTC
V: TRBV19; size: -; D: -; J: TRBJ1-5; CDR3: CASSMGFFRRVGQPQHF; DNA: TGTGCCAGTAGTATGGGCTTCTTTAGGAGGGTAGGTCAGCCCCAGCATTTT
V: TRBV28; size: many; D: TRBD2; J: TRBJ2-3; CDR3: CASSLAETSTDTQYF; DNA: TGTGCCAGCAGCCTAGCGGAGACTAGCACAGATACGCAGTATTTT
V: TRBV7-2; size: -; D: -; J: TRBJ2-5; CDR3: CASSLATRTGSRGTQYF; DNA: TGTGCCAGCAGCTTGGCCACGCGCACGGGGTCTCGGGGGACCCAGTACTTC
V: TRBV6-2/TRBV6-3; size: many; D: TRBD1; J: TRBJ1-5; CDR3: CASSYQGAGQPQHF; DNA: TGTGCCAGCAGTTATCAGGGGGCAGGACAGCCCCAGCATTTT
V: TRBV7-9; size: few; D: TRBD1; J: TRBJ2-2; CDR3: CASSYDRAPGELFF; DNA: TGTGCCAGCAGCTACGACAGGGCCCCCGGGGAGCTGTTTTTT
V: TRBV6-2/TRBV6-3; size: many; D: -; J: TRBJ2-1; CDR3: CASSFPPGTSYNEQFF; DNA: TGTGCCAGCAGTTTCCCCCCGGGAACATCCTACAATGAGCAGTTCTTC
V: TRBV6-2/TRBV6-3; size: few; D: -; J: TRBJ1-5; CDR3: CASRRSINQPQHF; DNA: TGTGCCAGCAGACGGAGTATCAATCAGCCCCAGCATTTT
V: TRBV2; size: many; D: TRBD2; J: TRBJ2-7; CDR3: CASSEAGLALSYEQYF; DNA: TGTGCCAGCAGTGAAGCAGGACTAGCGCTCTCCTACGAGCAGTACTTC
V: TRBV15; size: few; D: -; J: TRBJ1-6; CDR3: CATSRVDSPLHF; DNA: TGTGCCACCAGCAGAGTGGATTCACCCCTCCACTTT
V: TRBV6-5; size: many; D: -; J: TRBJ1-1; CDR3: CASSYSTGNTEAFF; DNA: TGTGCCAGCAGTTACTCAACCGGGAACACTGAAGCTTTCTTT
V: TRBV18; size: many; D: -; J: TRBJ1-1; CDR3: CASSPRSGRDTEAFF; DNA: TGTGCCAGCTCACCTCGGTCGGGTAGGGACACTGAAGCTTTCTTT
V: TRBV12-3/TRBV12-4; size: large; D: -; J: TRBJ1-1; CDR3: CASTPWTLATEAFF; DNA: TGTGCCAGCACTCCTTGGACTCTGGCCACTGAAGCTTTCTTT
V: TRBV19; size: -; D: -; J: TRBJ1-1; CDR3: CASSIIPWGPFEAFF; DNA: TGTGCCAGTAGTATTATCCCCTGGGGGCCATTTGAAGCTTTCTTT
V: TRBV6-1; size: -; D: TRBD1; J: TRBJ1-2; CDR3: CASTSEGAKYGYTF; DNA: TGTGCCAGCACCTCCGAGGGGGCGAAATATGGCTACACCTTC
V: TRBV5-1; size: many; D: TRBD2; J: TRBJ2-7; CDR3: CASRPAGGPTNEQYF; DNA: TGCGCCAGCCGCCCAGCGGGAGGGCCAACAAACGAGCAGTACTTC
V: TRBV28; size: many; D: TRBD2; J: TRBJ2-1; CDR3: CASRARLAGFYNEQFF; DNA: TGTGCCAGCAGGGCCAGACTAGCGGGTTTCTACAATGAGCAGTTCTTC
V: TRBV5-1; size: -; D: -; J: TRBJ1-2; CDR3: CASSLDQEGYTF; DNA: TGCGCCAGCAGCTTGGATCAGGAAGGCTACACCTTC
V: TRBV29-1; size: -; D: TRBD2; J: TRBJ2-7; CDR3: CSVRGYFGTSGGINSYEQYF; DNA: TGCAGCGTTAGGGGCTATTTCGGGACTAGCGGGGGAATAAACTCCTACGAGCAGTACTTC
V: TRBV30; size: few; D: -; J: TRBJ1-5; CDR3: CAWSGGINQPQHF; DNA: TGTGCCTGGAGTGGAGGGATCAATCAGCCCCAGCATTTT